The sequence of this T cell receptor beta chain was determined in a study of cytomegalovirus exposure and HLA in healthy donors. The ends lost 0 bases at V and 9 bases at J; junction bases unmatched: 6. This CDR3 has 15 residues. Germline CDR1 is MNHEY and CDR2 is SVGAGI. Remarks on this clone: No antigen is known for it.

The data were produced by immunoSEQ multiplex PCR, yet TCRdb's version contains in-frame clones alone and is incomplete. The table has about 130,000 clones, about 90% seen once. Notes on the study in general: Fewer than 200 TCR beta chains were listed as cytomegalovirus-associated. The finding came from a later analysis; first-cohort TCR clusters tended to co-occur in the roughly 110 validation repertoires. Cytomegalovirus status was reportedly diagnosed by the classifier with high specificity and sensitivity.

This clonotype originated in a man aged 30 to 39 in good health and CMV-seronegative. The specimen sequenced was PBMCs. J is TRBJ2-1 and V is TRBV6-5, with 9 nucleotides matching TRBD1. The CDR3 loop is CASSYSRTGVGEQFF. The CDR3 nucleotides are TGTGCCAGCAGTTACTCGAGGACAGGGGTCGGTGAGCAGTTCTTC.